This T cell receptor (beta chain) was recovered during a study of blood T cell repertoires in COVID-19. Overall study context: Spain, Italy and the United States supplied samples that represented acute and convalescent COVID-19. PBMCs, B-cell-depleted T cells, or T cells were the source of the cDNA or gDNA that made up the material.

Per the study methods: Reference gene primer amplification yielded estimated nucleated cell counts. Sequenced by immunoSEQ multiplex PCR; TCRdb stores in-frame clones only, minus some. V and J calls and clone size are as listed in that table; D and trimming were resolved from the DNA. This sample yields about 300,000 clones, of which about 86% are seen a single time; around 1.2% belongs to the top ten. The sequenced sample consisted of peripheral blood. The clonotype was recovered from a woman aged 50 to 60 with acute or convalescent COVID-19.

DNA of the CDR3: TGTGCCAGCCAGGGGACTAGCGGGAGGGATGAGCAGTTCTTC. Amino acids: CASQGTSGRDEQFF. V usage is TRBV4-2 and J usage is TRBJ2-1; 16 bases align to TRBD2. The germline V gene has CDR1 LGHNA and CDR2 YNFKEQ. The CDR3 loop spans 14 amino acids. With 8 bases clipped from V and 8 bases from J, the junction kept 3 bases outside the gene matches.